This T cell receptor (beta chain) is drawn from a study of blood T cell repertoires in COVID-19. As for the study in general: Sample material is recorded as cDNA or gDNA derived from T cells, B-cell-depleted T cells, or PBMCs.

In the authors' workflow: Nucleated cell number was recorded as an estimate derived from reference gene primer amplification. Using immunoSEQ multiplex PCR, the repertoire was profiled, and TCRdb retains in-frame clones only, with some absent. From that table come the V and J calls and clone size; the DNA was used to work out D and trimming. The repertoire has under 200,000 clones, around 84% of them found once; the top ten carry approximately 7%. Per the germline V gene, CDR1 is MNHEY and CDR2 is SMNVEV (reference sequence). The CDR3 runs to 17 residues. Trimming left V 0 bases short and J 6 bases short, with 18 bases between.

The receptor was derived from a man in his fifties or sixties with active or convalescent COVID-19. The V call is TRBV27, the J call TRBJ1-5; no clear D. Sequencing was performed on peripheral blood. Here the CDR3 reads CASSLSWPGLNRQPQHF. DNA of the CDR3: TGTGCCAGCAGTTTATCCTGGCCGGGTTTGAACCGTCAGCCCCAGCATTTT.